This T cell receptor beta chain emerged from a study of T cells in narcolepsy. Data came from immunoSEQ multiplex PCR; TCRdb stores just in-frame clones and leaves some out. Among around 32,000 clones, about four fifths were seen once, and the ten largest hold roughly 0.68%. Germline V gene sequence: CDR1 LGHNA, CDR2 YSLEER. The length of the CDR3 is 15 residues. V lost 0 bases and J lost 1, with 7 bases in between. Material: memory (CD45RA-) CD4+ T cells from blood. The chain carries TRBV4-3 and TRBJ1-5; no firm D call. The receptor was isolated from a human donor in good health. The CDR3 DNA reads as TGCGCCAGCAGCCAAGAATTCTCAAGCAATCAGCCCCAGCATTTT. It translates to CASSQEFSSNQPQHF.